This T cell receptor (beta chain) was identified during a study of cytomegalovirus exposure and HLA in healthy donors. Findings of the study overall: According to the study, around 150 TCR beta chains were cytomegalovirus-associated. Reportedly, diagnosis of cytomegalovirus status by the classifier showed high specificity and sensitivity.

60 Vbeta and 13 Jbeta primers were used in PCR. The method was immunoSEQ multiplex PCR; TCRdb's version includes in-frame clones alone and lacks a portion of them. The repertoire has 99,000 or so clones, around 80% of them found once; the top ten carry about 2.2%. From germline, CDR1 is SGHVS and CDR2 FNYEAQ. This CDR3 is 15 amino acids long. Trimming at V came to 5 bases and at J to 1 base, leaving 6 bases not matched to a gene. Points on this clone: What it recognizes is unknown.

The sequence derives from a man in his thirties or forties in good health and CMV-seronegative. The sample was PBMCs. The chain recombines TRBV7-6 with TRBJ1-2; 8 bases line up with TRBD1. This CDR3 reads CASSPPGQGNYGYTF. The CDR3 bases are TGTGCCAGCAGCCCTCCCGGACAGGGTAACTATGGCTACACCTTC.